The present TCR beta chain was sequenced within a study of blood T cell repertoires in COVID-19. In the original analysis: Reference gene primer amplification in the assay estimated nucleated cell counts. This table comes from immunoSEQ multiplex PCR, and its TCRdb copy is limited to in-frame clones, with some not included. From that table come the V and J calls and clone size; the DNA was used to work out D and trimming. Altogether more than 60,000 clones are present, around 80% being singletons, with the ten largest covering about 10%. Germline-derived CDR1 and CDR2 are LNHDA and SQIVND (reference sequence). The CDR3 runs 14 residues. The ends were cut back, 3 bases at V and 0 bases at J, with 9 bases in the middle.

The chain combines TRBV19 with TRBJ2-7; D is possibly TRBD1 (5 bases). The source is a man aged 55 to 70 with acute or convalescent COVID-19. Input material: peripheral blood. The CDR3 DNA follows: TGTGCCAGTAGTATGGACACCCGCTCCTACGAGCAGTACTTC. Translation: CASSMDTRSYEQYF.